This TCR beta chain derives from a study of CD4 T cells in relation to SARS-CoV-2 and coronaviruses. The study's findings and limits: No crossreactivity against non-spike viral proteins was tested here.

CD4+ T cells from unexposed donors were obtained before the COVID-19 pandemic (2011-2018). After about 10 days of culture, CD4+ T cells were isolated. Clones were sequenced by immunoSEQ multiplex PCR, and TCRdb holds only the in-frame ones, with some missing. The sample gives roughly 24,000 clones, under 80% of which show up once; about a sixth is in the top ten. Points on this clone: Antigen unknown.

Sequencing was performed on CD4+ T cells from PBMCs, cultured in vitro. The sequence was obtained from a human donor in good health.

Here the CDR3 reads CASSLTTGNTEAFF. The CDR3, as DNA: TGTGCCAGCAGTTTGACGACAGGGAACACTGAAGCTTTCTTT. J is TRBJ1-1 and V is TRBV6-2 or TRBV6-3; perhaps TRBD1 as D (6 bases). The germline V gene encodes CDR1 MNHEY and CDR2 SVGEGT. The CDR3 length is 14 residues. Trimming removed 4 bases from V and 1 base from J, with 10 bases in between.